Listed below are T cell receptor beta chains from one sample, sequenced in a study of T cell responses to AZD1222 COVID-19 vaccine. The protocol was immunoSEQ multiplex PCR, while the TCRdb copy is restricted to in-frame clones and leaves out a portion. The table has about 99,000 clones, about nine tenths seen once. This specimen consisted of peripheral blood, obtained on day 0 of AZD1222 vaccination. The receptors here all came from an adult in good health. CDR3s include the opening cysteine and the closing phenylalanine or tryptophan.

v_gene	j_gene	CDR3aa
TRBV7-9	TRBJ1-2	CASSPTVPMRGYTF
TRBV5-5	TRBJ1-2	CASSLRDRENYGYTF
TRBV30	TRBJ1-6	CAWAPPGPINSPLHF
TRBV6-6	TRBJ2-3	CASSYQADTQYF
TRBV7-6	TRBJ1-1	CASGVEVNTEAFF
TRBV6-5	TRBJ2-1	CASSYGGGPYNEQFF
TRBV5-1	TRBJ1-1	CASSLVSPNTEAFF
TRBV5-1	TRBJ2-7	CASSLVPSGGFGEQYF
TRBV28	TRBJ2-3	CASSLRGMGTDTQYF
TRBV13	TRBJ1-1	CASSLGGQPHTEAFF
TRBV27	TRBJ2-3	CASDPYGGGLMDTQYF
TRBV19	TRBJ2-2	CATGFLGGGELFF
TRBV6-1	TRBJ1-1	CASSEGRAREAFF
TRBV18	TRBJ1-5	CASSYGQRVNQPQHF
TRBV6-5	TRBJ1-1	CASSTGSYTEAFF
TRBV6-5	TRBJ1-2	CASSHDRGGYTF
TRBV5-5	TRBJ1-4	CASSFQVFEKLFF